This is a list of T cell receptor beta chains from one sample in a study of T-cell reconstitution after alpha-beta-depleted transplantation in children. TCRdb redid the calling of the PCR reads with MiXCR, one entry per CDR3 protein. The table has more than 400,000 distinct CDR3 sequences, approximately 10% seen once. Sequences were derived from PBMCs, mostly from graft donor cells, sampled 180 days after TCRalphabeta/CD19-depleted stem cell transplant. Source of these receptors: a female patient between 2 and 15 years old who had a stem cell transplant for aplastic anemia, so the T cells may come from the graft donor. Both conserved end residues are trimmed from each CDR3. A D gene is named only where the DNA matches it firmly.

>TRBJ1-5|NA|TRBV28
ASSSLGSGQPQH
>TRBJ1-2|NA|TRBV12-3/TRBV12-4
ASSTDRWSPYGHT
>TRBJ2-2|TRBD2|TRBV12-3/TRBV12-4
ASSLSGLAGRTGELF
>TRBJ2-6|NA|TRBV10-2
ASSDTSGANVLT
>TRBJ1-1|NA|TRBV29-1
SAGHLNTEAF
>TRBJ2-5|TRBD1|TRBV5-1
ASSLSTGVWGETQY
>TRBJ1-5|NA|TRBV6-1
VREDQPQH
>TRBJ2-7|TRBD1|TRBV18
ASSQRGHISYEQY
>TRBJ2-7|NA|TRBV15
ATSRGSGLSYEQY
>TRBJ2-3|NA|TRBV7-8
ASSFQADTQY
>TRBJ2-7|TRBD2|TRBV7-2
ASRRLAGTNYDQY
>TRBJ1-5|TRBD1|TRBV7-9
ASSQGTAHNQPQH
>TRBJ2-1|NA|TRBV3-1
ASSQDSGAYNEQF
>TRBJ1-4|NA|TRBV4-3
ASSRSRTGAGEKLF
>TRBJ2-2|TRBD2|TRBV10-2
ASNMGGRGTGELF
>TRBJ2-1|NA|TRBV20-1
SARAGTPRNEQF
>TRBJ2-7|NA|TRBV10-3
AISESSGTSYEQY
>TRBJ2-7|TRBD1|TRBV5-5
ASSPPRDRGAEQY
>TRBJ2-5|NA|TRBV12-3/TRBV12-4
ASSLNMGRQETQY
>TRBJ2-6|TRBD1|TRBV27
ASSLTAGTGGAGANVLT
>TRBJ2-1|NA|TRBV6-2/TRBV6-3
ASSYTGIRNEQF
>TRBJ2-3|NA|TRBV15
ATSRDRIRQDTQY
>TRBJ2-3|NA|TRBV3-1
ASSRIRGMTDTQY
>TRBJ2-4|NA|TRBV11-2
ASSPRGQGGKNIQY
>TRBJ1-4|NA|TRBV12-3/TRBV12-4
ASSDQGFDENLF
>TRBJ1-1|TRBD1|TRBV28
ASSFTTGQGKAEAF
>TRBJ1-1|TRBD1|TRBV20-1
SATDRDTEAF
>TRBJ2-1|NA|TRBV5-1
ASSPSVRSNRYNEQF
>TRBJ1-3|NA|TRBV20-1
SARGPTELSVSGNTIY
>TRBJ1-1|NA|TRBV7-9
ASTPEAANTEAF
>TRBJ2-7|TRBD2|TRBV28
ASSSPSGGSLEQY
>TRBJ2-2|NA|TRBV20-1
SARDPRAGTGELF
>TRBJ2-6|TRBD1|TRBV15
ATSRGQGSSGANVLT
>TRBJ1-1|TRBD1|TRBV19
ASSRARQGLNTEAF
>TRBJ2-1|NA|TRBV9
ASSVVTANEQF
>TRBJ2-5|NA|TRBV5-8
ASFRGQETQY
>TRBJ2-1|TRBD2|TRBV5-1
ASSTYGLAGGSEQF
>TRBJ1-2|NA|TRBV2
ASSATIWTAFNYGYT
>TRBJ1-1|NA|TRBV6-1
ASSATGNEGTEAF
>TRBJ2-7|NA|TRBV7-9
ASSLGRSSYEQY
>TRBJ2-1|TRBD2|TRBV5-1
ASSSRSSGGHNEQF
>TRBJ2-7|TRBD1|TRBV19
ASSPRTGLGEQY
>TRBJ2-2|NA|TRBV20-1
SAFDYSTGELF
>TRBJ2-5|NA|TRBV20-1
SADRETQY
>TRBJ1-2|NA|TRBV7-9
ASSPGLWNYGYT
>TRBJ1-2|NA|TRBV29-1
SARVNYGYT
>TRBJ2-7|TRBD1|TRBV6-2/TRBV6-3
ASSQDRDYEQY
>TRBJ1-1|NA|TRBV18
ASFWMTGAAF
>TRBJ2-5|NA|TRBV15
ATSGGATRETQY